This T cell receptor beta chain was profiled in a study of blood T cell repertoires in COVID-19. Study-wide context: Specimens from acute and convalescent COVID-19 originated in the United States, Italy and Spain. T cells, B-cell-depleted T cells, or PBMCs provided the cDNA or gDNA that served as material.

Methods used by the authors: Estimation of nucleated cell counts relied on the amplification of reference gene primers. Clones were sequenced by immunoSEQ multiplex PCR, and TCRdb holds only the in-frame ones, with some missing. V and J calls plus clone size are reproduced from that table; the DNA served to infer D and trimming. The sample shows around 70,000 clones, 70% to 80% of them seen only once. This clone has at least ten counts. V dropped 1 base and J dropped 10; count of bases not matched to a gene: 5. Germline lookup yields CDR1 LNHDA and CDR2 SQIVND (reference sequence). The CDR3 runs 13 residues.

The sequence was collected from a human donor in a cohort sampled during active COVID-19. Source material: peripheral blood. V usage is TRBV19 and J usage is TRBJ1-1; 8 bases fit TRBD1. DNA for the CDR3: TGTGCCAGTAGTATAGTCCAGGGGGCTGGAGCTTTCTTT. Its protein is CASSIVQGAGAFF.